The 7 T cell receptor beta chains reported below all come from one sample, sequenced in a study of Graves' ophthalmopathy and Graves' hyperthyroidism. Amplification of the TCR beta CDR3 regions used RNA transcripts (as template). Amplification began with first-round RT-PCR using HTBI primers, then second-round multiplex PCR was performed. TCRdb used MiXCR to reprocess the multiplex PCR reads, holding one entry per CDR3 protein. This table has 400,000 or so distinct CDR3 sequences, about 17% appearing once. The sequencing sample was made of peripheral blood. These receptors were obtained from an adult woman with stable Graves' hyperthyroidism.

This clonotype was seen a handful of times. The chain couples TRBV2 to TRBJ2-2, with D uncertain. Germline V lookup: CDR1 SNHLY, CDR2 FYNNEI. V was cut by 3 bases and J by 6 bases, with 11 bases left in between. The CDR3 consists of 14 residues. The CDR3 spells CASSDNPVAGELFF. The CDR3 DNA is TGTGCCAGCAGTGACAACCCGGTAGCCGGGGAGCTGTTTTTT. Based on the CDR3 plus reference TRBV2 and TRBJ2-2, the full variable domain is EPEVTQTPSHQVTQMGQEVILRCVPISNHLYFYWYRQILGQKVEFLVSFYNNEISEKSEIFDDQFSVERPDGSNFTLKIRSTKLEDSAMYFCASSDNPVAGELFFGEGSRLTVL.

This clonotype turned up a few times. This clone may be a read error of a much larger clone one base away. CDR3 protein: CASSMTGVGRPQHF. For the CDR3, the DNA is TGTGCCAGCAGTATGACAGGGGTTGGTCGGCCCCAGCATTTT. The chain uses TRBV6-1 and TRBJ1-5; TRBD1 matches at 8 bases. Germline trimming cut 5 bases from V and 9 bases from J; bases unmatched to any gene: 9. Germline lookup yields CDR1 MNHNS and CDR2 SASEGT. This CDR3 is 14 amino acids long.

This clonotype was observed many times. The chain carries TRBV20-1 and TRBJ1-2; D is unclear. Trimming pared 2 bases from V and 3 bases from J, leaving 10 bases between. Germline V gives CDR1 DFQATT, CDR2 SNEGSKA (reference sequence). The CDR3 is 13 amino acids. This CDR3 reads CSARPPDDYGYTF. The CDR3 DNA reads as TGCAGTGCTAGACCTCCTGACGACTATGGCTACACCTTC.

This clonotype came up many times. This chain links TRBV7-3 with TRBJ2-5; weak D call: TRBD2 (6 bases). Trimming took off 5 bases at V and 4 bases at J, with 11 bases between the two ends. This CDR3 contains 13 residues. Germline V gene data show CDR1 as SGHTA and CDR2 as FQGTGA. The DNA for the CDR3 is TGTGCCAGCAGCGCCCATAGCGGAGAGACCCAGTACTTC. This codes for CASSAHSGETQYF.

In the case of this clonotype: One end of the junction is discordant with germline, which a read error may explain. The V and J genes are TRBV12-3 or TRBV12-4 and TRBJ1-2; D might be TRBD1 (5 bases). This CDR3 region has 16 residues. As DNA, the CDR3 is TGTGCCAGCAGCCTTTTCGGGGACGCTATAGGAGATGGTTACACCTTC. This translates into CASSLFGDAIGDGYTF.

Regarding this clonotype: With a much larger clone just one base away, this may be a read error. The V and J genes are TRBV5-1 and TRBJ2-7; perhaps TRBD2 as D (6 bases). Germline V gene data show CDR1 as SGHRS and CDR2 as YFSETQ. There are 15 residues in the CDR3. CDR3 residues: CASRETSPSSYEEYF. The CDR3 DNA reads TGCGCCAGCAGGGAGACTAGTCCTAGCTCCTACGAGGAGTACTTC.

The sample holds many counts of this clonotype. The chain is built from TRBV18 and TRBJ2-7, with D possibly being TRBD1 (6 bases). The CDR3 spans 14 residues. V shed 1 base and J shed 2 bases, with 9 bases lying between them. In germline, CDR1 is KGHSH, CDR2 LQKENI. Here the CDR3 DNA reads TGTGCCAGCTCACCACAGGGGGAAGCCTACGAGCAGTACTTC. This encodes CASSPQGEAYEQYF.